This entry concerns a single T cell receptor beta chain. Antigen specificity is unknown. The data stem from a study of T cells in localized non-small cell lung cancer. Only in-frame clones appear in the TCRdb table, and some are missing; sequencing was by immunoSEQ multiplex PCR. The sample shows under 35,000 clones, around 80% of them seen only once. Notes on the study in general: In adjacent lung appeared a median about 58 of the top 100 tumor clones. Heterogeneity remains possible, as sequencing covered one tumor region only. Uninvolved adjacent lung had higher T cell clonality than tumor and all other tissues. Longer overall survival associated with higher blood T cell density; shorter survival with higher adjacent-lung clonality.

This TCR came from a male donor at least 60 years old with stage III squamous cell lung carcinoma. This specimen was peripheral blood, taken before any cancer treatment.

The CDR3: CASSTTRTGGDEKLFF. The CDR3 bases are TGTGCCAGCAGTACCACCCGGACAGGGGGCGATGAAAAACTGTTTTTT. The chain uses TRBV25-1 and TRBJ1-4, with TRBD1 identical over 11 bases. Germline lookup yields CDR1 MGHDK and CDR2 SYGVNS. V was clipped by 5 bases and J by 6 bases; unmatched bases: 8. This CDR3 is 16 amino acids long.